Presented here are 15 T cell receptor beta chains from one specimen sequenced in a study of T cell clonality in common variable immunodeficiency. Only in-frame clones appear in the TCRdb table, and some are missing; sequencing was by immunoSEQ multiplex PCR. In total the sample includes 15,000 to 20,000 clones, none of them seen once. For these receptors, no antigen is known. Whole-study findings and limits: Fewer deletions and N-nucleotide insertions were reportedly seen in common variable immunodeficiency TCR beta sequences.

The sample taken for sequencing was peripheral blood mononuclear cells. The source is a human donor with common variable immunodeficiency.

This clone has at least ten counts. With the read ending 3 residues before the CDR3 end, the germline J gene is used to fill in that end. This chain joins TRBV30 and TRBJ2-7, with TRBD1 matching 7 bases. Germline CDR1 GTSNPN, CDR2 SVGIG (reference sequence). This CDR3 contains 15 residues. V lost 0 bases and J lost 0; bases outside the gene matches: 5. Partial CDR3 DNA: TGTGCCTGGAGTGTCGTACAGGGGACCTCCTACGAG. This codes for CAWSVVQGTSYE. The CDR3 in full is CAWSVVQGTSYEQYF.

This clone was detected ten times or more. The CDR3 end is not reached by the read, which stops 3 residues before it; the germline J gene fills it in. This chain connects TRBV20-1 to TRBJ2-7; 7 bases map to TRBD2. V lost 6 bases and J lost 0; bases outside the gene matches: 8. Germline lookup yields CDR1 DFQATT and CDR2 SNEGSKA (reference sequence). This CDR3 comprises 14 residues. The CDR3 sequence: CSAGTSDHSYEQYF. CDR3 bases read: TGCAGTGCGGGAACTAGCGACCACTCCTACGAG.

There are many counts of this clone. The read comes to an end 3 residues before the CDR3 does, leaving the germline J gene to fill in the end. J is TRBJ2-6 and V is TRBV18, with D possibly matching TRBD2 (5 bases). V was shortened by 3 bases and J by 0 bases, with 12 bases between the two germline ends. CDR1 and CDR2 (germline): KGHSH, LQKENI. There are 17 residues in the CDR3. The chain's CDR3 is CASSPMASGSGANVLTF. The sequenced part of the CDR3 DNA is TGTGCCAGCTCACCGATGGCAAGCGGCTCTGGGGCCAACGTC.

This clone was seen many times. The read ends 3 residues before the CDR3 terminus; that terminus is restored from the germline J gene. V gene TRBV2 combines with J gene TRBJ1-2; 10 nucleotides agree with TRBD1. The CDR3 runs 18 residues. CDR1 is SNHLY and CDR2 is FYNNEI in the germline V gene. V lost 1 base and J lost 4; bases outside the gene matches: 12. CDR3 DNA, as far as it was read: TGTGCCAGCAGTGAAGGGACAGGGGGAGTAGGAGGAGGCTATGGC. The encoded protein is CASSEGTGGVGGGYG. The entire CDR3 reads CASSEGTGGVGGGYGYTF.

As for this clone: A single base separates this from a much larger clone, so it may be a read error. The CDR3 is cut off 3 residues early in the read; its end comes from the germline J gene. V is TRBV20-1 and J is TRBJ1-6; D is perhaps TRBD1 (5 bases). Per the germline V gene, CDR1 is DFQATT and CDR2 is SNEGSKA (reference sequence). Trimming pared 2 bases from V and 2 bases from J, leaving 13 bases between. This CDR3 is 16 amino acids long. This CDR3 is CSARSRALAYNSPLHF. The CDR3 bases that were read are TGCAGTGCTAGAAGCAGGGCCCTCGCCTATAATTCACCC.

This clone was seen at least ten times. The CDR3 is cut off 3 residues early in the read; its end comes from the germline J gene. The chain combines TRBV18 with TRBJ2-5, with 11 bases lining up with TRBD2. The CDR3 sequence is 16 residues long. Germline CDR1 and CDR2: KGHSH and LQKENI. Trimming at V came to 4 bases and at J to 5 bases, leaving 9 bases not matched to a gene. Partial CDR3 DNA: TGTGCCAGCTCACTTGCCACTAGCGGGAGTAGGGAGACC. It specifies CASSLATSGSRET. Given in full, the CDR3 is CASSLATSGSRETQYF.

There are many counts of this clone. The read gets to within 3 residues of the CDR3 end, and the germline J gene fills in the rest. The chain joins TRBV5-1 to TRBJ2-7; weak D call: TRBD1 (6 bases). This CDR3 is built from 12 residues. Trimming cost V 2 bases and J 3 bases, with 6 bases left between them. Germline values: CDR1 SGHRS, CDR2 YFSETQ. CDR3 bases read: TGCGCCAGCAGCTTACAGGGCTACGAG. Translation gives CASSLQGYE. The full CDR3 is CASSLQGYEQYF.

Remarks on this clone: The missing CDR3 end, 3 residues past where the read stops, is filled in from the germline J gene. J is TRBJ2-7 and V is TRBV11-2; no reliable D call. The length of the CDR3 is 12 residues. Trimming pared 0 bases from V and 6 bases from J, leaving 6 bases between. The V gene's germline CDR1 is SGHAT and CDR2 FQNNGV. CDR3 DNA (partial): TGTGCCAGCAGCTTAGATGGTAGCGAG. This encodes CASSLDGSE. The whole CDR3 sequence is CASSLDGSEQYF.

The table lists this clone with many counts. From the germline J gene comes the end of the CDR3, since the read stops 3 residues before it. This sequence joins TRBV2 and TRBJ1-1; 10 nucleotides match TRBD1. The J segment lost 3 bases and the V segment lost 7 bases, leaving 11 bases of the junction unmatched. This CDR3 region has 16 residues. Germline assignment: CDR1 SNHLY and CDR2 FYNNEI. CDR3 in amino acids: CASKTGTGEGYTEAFF. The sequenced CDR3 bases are TGTGCCAGCAAAACCGGGACAGGGGAAGGGTACACTGAA. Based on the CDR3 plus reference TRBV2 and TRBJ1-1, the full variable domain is EPEVTQTPSHQVTQMGQEVILRCVPISNHLYFYWYRQILGQKVEFLVSFYNNEISEKSEIFDDQFSVERPDGSNFTLKIRSTKLEDSAMYFCASKTGTGEGYTEAFFGQGTRLTVV.

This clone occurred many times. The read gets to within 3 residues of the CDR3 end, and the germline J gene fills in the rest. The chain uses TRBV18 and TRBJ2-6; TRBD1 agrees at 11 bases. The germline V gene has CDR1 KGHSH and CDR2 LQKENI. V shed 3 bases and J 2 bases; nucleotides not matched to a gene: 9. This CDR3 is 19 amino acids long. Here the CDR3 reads CASSPLDRGRTPGANVLTF. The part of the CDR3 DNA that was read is TGTGCCAGCTCACCGCTGGACAGGGGGCGAACTCCTGGGGCCAACGTC. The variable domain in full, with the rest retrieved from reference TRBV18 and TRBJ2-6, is NAGVMQNPRHLVRRRGQEARLRCSPMKGHSHVYWYRQLPEEGLKFMVYLQKENIIDESGMPKERFSAEFPKEGPSILRIQQVVRGDSAAYFCASSPLDRGRTPGANVLTFGAGSRLTVL.

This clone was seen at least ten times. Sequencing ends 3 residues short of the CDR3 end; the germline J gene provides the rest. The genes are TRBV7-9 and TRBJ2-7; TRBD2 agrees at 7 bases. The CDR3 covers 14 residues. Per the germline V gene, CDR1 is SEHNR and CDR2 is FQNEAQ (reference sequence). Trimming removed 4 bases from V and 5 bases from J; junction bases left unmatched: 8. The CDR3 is CASSSQGGSNEQYF. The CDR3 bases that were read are TGTGCCAGCAGCTCCCAGGGAGGGTCGAACGAG.

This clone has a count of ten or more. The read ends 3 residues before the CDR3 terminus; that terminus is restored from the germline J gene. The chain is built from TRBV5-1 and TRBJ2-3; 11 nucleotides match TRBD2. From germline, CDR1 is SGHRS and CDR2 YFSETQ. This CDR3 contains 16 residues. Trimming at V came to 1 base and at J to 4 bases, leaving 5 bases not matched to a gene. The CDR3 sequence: CASSLSGTSGSDTQYF. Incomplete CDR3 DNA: TGCGCCAGCAGCTTGTCAGGGACTAGCGGATCAGATACG. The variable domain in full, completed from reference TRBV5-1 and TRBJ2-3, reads KAGVTQTPRYLIKTRGQQVTLSCSPISGHRSVSWYQQTPGQGLQFLFEYFSETQRNKGNFPGRFSGRQFSNSRSEMNVSTLELGDSALYLCASSLSGTSGSDTQYFGPGTRLTVL.

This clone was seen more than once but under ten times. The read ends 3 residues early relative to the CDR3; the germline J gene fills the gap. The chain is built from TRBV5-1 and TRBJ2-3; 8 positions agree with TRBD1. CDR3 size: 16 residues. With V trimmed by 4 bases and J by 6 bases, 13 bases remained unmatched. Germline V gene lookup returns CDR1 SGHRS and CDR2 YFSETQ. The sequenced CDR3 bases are TGCGCCAGCAGCCTTGGACAGGGCACTCTCCTGGATACG. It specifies CASSLGQGTLLDT. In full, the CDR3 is CASSLGQGTLLDTQYF. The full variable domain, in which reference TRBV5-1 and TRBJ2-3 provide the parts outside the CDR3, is KAGVTQTPRYLIKTRGQQVTLSCSPISGHRSVSWYQQTPGQGLQFLFEYFSETQRNKGNFPGRFSGRQFSNSRSEMNVSTLELGDSALYLCASSLGQGTLLDTQYFGPGTRLTVL.

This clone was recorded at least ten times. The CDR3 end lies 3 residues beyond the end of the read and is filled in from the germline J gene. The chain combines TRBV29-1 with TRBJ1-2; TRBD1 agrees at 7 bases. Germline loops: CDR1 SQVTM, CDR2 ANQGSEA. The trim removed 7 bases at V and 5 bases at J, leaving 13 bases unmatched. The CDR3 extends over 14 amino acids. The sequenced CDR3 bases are TGCAGCGGGACTGACTTGGGGACAGCATATGGC. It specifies CSGTDLGTAYG. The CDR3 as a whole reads CSGTDLGTAYGYTF.

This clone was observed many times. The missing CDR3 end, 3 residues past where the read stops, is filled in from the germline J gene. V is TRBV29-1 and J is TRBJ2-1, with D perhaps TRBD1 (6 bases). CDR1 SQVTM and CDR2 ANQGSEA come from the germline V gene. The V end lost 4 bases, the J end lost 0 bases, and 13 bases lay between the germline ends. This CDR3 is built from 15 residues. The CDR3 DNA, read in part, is TGCAGCGTTGTAGGGGGTGAAAGCTCCTACAATGAG. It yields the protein CSVVGGESSYNE. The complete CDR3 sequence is CSVVGGESSYNEQFF.